Each of the 25 T cell receptor beta chains below was sequenced from the same sample in a study of CD8 T cells in ankylosing spondylitis. Study observations and caveats: Typical of ankylosing spondylitis blood, it appeared, was a TCR beta motif of several highly homologous variants.

Their recognized antigens are unknown. A single record per CDR3 protein comes from TCRdb applying MiXCR to the 5' RACE reads. The sample has some 450,000 distinct CDR3 sequences; 17% are singletons. Specimen: blood, either unsorted or a sorted T cell fraction (not recorded which). These receptors came from a male donor with ankylosing spondylitis.

Many counts were recorded for this clonotype. This chain joins TRBV20-1 and TRBJ2-7; 8 bases agree with TRBD2. The germline V gene has CDR1 DFQATT and CDR2 SNEGSKA (reference sequence). J was trimmed by 6 bases and V by 5 bases; bases with no gene match: 12. The CDR3 contains 14 residues. The CDR3 sequence is CSAQKRERSLEQYF. The CDR3 nucleotides read TGCAGTGCTCAGAAGCGGGAGAGGTCCCTCGAGCAGTACTTC.

This chain links TRBV30 with TRBJ1-5; D gene unclear. CDR3 length: 14 residues. Germline lookup yields CDR1 GTSNPN and CDR2 SVGIG (reference sequence). V was cut by 5 bases and J by 4 bases, with 15 bases left in between. The CDR3 sequence is CAWGSTVRNQPQHF. The CDR3 nucleotides are TGTGCCTGGGGGTCCACCGTAAGAAATCAGCCCCAGCATTTT.

The V and J genes are TRBV20-1 and TRBJ2-7; TRBD1 might be the D (6 bases). V lost 5 bases, J lost 2 bases, and 16 bases lay in between. Germline assignment: CDR1 DFQATT and CDR2 SNEGSKA (reference sequence). The CDR3 sequence is 14 residues long. CDR3 sequence (DNA): TGCAGTGCTGGTAGGCAGGGGACCCCCTACGAGCAGTACTTC. This sequence encodes CSAGRQGTPYEQYF.

This clonotype was counted at least ten times. The V gene is TRBV12-3 or TRBV12-4, the J gene TRBJ2-3; D may correspond to TRBD1 or TRBD2 (6 bases each). CDR3 length: 16 amino acids. V lost 3 bases and J 1 base, leaving 14 bases between the germline ends. CDR3: CASSFNPGAGTDTQYF. The CDR3 DNA reads as TGTGCCAGCAGTTTCAATCCGGGGGCCGGCACAGATACGCAGTATTTT.

The chain recombines TRBV7-3 with TRBJ2-2; a weak D match, TRBD2 (7 bases). V was clipped by 5 bases and J by 4 bases, with 17 bases between them. The germline gives CDR1 SGHTA, CDR2 FQGTGA. The CDR3 totals 16 residues. CDR3 residues: CASSPARGAGTGELFF. The CDR3, as DNA: TGTGCCAGCAGCCCAGCCCGGGGGGCGGGCACCGGGGAGCTGTTTTTT.

This clonotype has a handful of counts. The CDR3 sequence is CASSPTGGHHQPQHF. The CDR3 DNA follows: TGTGCCAGCAGCCCCACGGGCGGGCATCATCAGCCCCAGCATTTT. The chain carries TRBV6-1 and TRBJ1-5; D not certain. Germline-derived CDR1 and CDR2 are MNHNS and SASEGT. The CDR3 is 15 residues long. V was pared by 6 bases and J by 5 bases, with 17 bases between.

J is TRBJ2-3 and V is TRBV5-1; 9 bases align to TRBD2. Germline CDR1 SGHRS, CDR2 YFSETQ. This CDR3 spans 16 amino acids. V was clipped by 4 bases and J by 1 base; unmatched bases: 7. CDR3 DNA: TGCGCCAGCAGCAGCCAAGCGGGGGGCCGCACAGATACGCAGTATTTT. Protein: CASSSQAGGRTDTQYF.

There are a few counts of this clonotype. This chain connects TRBV20-1 to TRBJ2-7; D is possibly TRBD1 (5 bases). In germline, CDR1 is DFQATT, CDR2 SNEGSKA (reference sequence). The CDR3 spans 12 residues. Between the trimmed V and J ends, which lost 2 bases and 5 bases, there was a span of 10 bases. CDR3 DNA: TGCAGTGCTAGACAGGGTCTCAACGAGCAGTACTTC. This sequence encodes CSARQGLNEQYF.

In its sample, this clonotype was seen many times. The chain recombines TRBV12-3 or TRBV12-4 with TRBJ2-5, with 9 bases lining up with TRBD2. The ends lost 6 bases at V and 5 bases at J; junction bases unmatched: 10. This CDR3 contains 15 residues. In DNA, the CDR3 is TGTGCCAGCAGCTTCTATAGCGGGAGCGTTGAGACCCAGTACTTC. This codes for CASSFYSGSVETQYF.

This clonotype was seen a few times. The rearrangement joins TRBV5-1 to TRBJ2-1; 10 bases align to TRBD2. V lost 1 base, J lost 6 bases, and 10 bases stayed unmatched. This CDR3 has 17 amino acids. Per the germline V gene, CDR1 is SGHRS and CDR2 is YFSETQ. The CDR3 loop reads CASSLRPAGGSGNEQFF. DNA for the CDR3: TGCGCCAGCAGCTTGAGGCCAGCGGGGGGGTCGGGCAATGAGCAGTTCTTC.

The chain is built from TRBV5-1 and TRBJ1-1; TRBD1 matches at 9 bases. There are 16 residues in the CDR3. Germline V CDR1 and CDR2: SGHRS, YFSETQ. Trimming removed 4 bases from V and 5 bases from J; junction bases left unmatched: 12. The CDR3 sequence is CASSGGQGSSATEAFF. CDR3 sequence (DNA): TGCGCCAGCAGCGGGGGACAGGGTAGTAGCGCGACTGAAGCTTTCTTT.

This rearrangement joins TRBV5-1 to TRBJ2-5, with D possibly being TRBD2 (5 bases). V was shortened by 4 bases and J by 5 bases, with 12 bases between the two germline ends. Germline CDR1 SGHRS, CDR2 YFSETQ. CDR3 length: 13 amino acids. The CDR3 reads CASSASTGETQYF. The CDR3 region has the DNA TGCGCCAGCAGCGCTTCGACGGGGGAGACCCAGTACTTC.

Only a few counts were recorded for this clonotype. This rearrangement joins TRBV7-8 to TRBJ2-5; D is undetermined. The CDR3 loop spans 14 amino acids. Germline CDR1 and CDR2: SGHVS and FQNEAQ. V was cut by 1 base and J by 2 bases, with 8 bases left in between. The DNA for the CDR3 is TGTGCCAGCAGCTTAGACAGACCACAAGAGACCCAGTACTTC. This gives the protein CASSLDRPQETQYF.

This chain connects TRBV27 to TRBJ2-3, with D unresolved. Germline CDR1 and CDR2: MNHEY and SMNVEV (reference sequence). The CDR3 runs 16 residues. Trimming removed 6 bases at V and 1 base at J, with 17 bases between. The chain's CDR3 is CASSPSWVTGTDTQYF. The CDR3 DNA sequence: TGTGCCAGCAGCCCCAGTTGGGTAACGGGCACAGATACGCAGTATTTT.

The table lists this clonotype with many counts. The chain couples TRBV29-1 to TRBJ2-3, with 15 bases aligning to TRBD2. Germline V CDR1 and CDR2: SQVTM, ANQGSEA. Germline trimming cut 6 bases from V and 6 bases from J; bases unmatched to any gene: 13. This CDR3 has 17 residues. This CDR3 is CSVRTSGRANFWDTQYF. CDR3 nucleotides: TGCAGCGTCCGGACTAGCGGGAGGGCCAATTTTTGGGATACGCAGTATTTT.

V and J are TRBV11-1 and TRBJ2-5; TRBD1 is a possible D gene (6 bases). There are 18 residues in the CDR3. Germline lookup yields CDR1 SGHAT and CDR2 FQDESV (reference sequence). V shed 1 base and J shed 1 base, with 19 bases lying between them. CDR3 in amino acids: CASSLGVQVRTVQETQYF. The CDR3 DNA is TGTGCCAGCAGCTTAGGGGTCCAGGTGAGGACAGTCCAAGAGACCCAGTACTTC.

This clonotype was picked up a small number of times. The V gene is TRBV11-3, the J gene TRBJ2-3, with 9 positions matching TRBD2. The CDR3 covers 16 residues. Germline-derived CDR1 and CDR2 are SGHNT and YENEEA. V trimming: 3 bases; J trimming: 6 bases; junction bases outside the gene matches: 10. CDR3 coding DNA: TGTGCCAGCAGCTTTGGGGGGACTAGCATTTCGGATACGCAGTATTTT. Protein sequence: CASSFGGTSISDTQYF.

The chain carries TRBV7-2 and TRBJ2-2; D call uncertain. Trimming took 0 bases from V and 0 from J, leaving 5 bases between them. Germline V gives CDR1 SGHTA, CDR2 FQGNSA. The CDR3 covers 15 residues. The CDR3 loop is CASSLADTNTGELFF. Written as DNA, the CDR3 is TGTGCCAGCAGCTTAGCGGATACGAACACCGGGGAGCTGTTTTTT.

This clonotype was observed a handful of times. J is TRBJ2-1 and V is TRBV27, with 7 bases aligning to TRBD1. Germline-derived CDR1 and CDR2 are MNHEY and SMNVEV (reference sequence). Losses at the gene ends were 7 bases for V and 4 bases for J; bases not matched to a gene: 13. This CDR3 spans 16 amino acids. The DNA of the CDR3 is TGTGCCAGCAAACGAAACCGGGACAGCAGGTACAATGAGCAGTTCTTC. Its translation: CASKRNRDSRYNEQFF.

The chain uses TRBV12-5 and TRBJ1-1; no reliable D call. V lost 3 bases and J 3 bases, leaving 8 bases between the germline ends. The CDR3 is made up of 13 amino acids. Germline CDR1 and CDR2: LGHNT and FRNRAP. DNA of the CDR3: TGTGCTAGTGGTTTCGGGTTCGACACTGAAGCTTTCTTT. The encoded protein is CASGFGFDTEAFF. Combining the CDR3 with reference TRBV12-5 and TRBJ1-1 gives the whole variable domain DARVTQTPRHKVTEMGQEVTMRCQPILGHNTVFWYRQTMMQGLELLAYFRNRAPLDDSGMPKDRFSAEMPDATLATLKIQPSEPRDSAVYFCASGFGFDTEAFFGQGTRLTVV.

This clonotype showed up many times. The junction differs from germline at one of its ends, possibly a read error. As DNA, the CDR3 is TGTGCCAGCAGCCTAGCGAGGGGGGAGACCCAGTACTTC. Encoded protein: CASSLARGETQYF. The chain is built from TRBV7-6 and TRBJ2-5; either TRBD1 or TRBD2 may supply D (6 bases each). The CDR3 has 13 amino acids. Germline V gene data show CDR1 as SGHVS and CDR2 as FNYEAQ.

This clonotype has only a few counts. The chain couples TRBV7-6 to TRBJ2-1, with TRBD1 identical over 9 bases. Germline V gene lookup returns CDR1 SGHVS and CDR2 FNYEAQ. J lost 9 bases, V lost 2 bases, and 11 bases had no gene match. This CDR3 contains 16 residues. The CDR3 region has the DNA TGTGCCAGCAGCTTAATTCTGGGACAGGGTGGGGGTGAGCAGTTCTTC. The encoded protein is CASSLILGQGGGEQFF.

The genes are TRBV20-1 and TRBJ2-1; the match to TRBD1 covers 10 bases. This CDR3 comprises 14 residues. Germline lookup yields CDR1 DFQATT and CDR2 SNEGSKA (reference sequence). V shed 6 bases, J shed 6 bases, and the junction held 8 bases outside the gene matches. The chain's CDR3 is CSATRGQGINEQFF. In DNA form, the CDR3 reads TGCAGTGCCACAAGGGGACAGGGGATCAATGAGCAGTTCTTC.

This clonotype was observed at least ten times. V usage is TRBV19 and J usage is TRBJ2-1; D is possibly TRBD1 (5 bases). Trimming pared 3 bases from V and 0 bases from J, leaving 9 bases between. There are 15 residues in the CDR3. Germline V CDR1 and CDR2: LNHDA, SQIVND (reference sequence). The DNA for the CDR3 is TGTGCCAGTAGTATTTCAGGGCTCTCCTACAATGAGCAGTTCTTC. Protein product: CASSISGLSYNEQFF.

This clonotype occurred a few times. No DNA is shown, since the ends of the CDR3 on it are uncertain; the CDR3 is the one TCRdb lists. The chain links TRBV7-5 to TRBJ1-5. TRBV7-5 is flagged as a pseudogene. The CDR3 contains 18 residues when both ends are counted. CDR3 amino acids: CISVSEASWVGGNQPQHF.